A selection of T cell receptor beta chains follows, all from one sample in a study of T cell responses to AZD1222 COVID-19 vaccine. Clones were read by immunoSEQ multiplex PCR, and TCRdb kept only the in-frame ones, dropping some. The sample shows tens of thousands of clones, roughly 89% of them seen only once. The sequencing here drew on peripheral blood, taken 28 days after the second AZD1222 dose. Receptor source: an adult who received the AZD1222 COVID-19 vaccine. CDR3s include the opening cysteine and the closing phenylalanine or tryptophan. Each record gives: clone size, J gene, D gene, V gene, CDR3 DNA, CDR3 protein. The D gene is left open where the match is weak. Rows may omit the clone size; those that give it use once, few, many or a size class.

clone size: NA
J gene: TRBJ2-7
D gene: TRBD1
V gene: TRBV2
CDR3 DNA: TGTGCCAGCAGTGCACAGGGGGCACGGTACGAGCAGTACTTC
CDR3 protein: CASSAQGARYEQYF

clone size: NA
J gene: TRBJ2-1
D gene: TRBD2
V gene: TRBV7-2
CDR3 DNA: TGTGCCAGCAGCTCCCGGACTAGCGGGAGAAATGAGCAGTTCTTC
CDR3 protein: CASSSRTSGRNEQFF

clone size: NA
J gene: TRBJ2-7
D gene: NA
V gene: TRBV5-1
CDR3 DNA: TGCGCCAGCAGCCCCCGGGACCCGGCGGGATACGAGCAGTACTTC
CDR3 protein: CASSPRDPAGYEQYF

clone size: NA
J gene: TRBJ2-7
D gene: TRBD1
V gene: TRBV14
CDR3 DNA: TGTGCCAGCAGCCAGGGTTGGACAGGCTCCTACGAGCAGTACTTC
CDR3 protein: CASSQGWTGSYEQYF

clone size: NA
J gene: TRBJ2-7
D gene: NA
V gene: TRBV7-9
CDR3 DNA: TGTGCCAGCAGCTCCGGTGTCTACGAGCAGTACTTC
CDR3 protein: CASSSGVYEQYF

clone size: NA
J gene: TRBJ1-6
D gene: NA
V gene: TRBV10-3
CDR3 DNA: TGTGCCATCAGTGAGTTAGGGGGGGGGCACTCACCCCTCCACTTT
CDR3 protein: CAISELGGGHSPLHF

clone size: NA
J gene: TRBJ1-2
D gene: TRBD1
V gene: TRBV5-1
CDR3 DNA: TGCGCCAGCAGCCTGGGAGGGGGCGCAGGGATGAGCTACACCTTC
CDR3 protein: CASSLGGGAGMSYTF

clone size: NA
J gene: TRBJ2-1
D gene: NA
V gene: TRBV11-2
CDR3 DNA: TGTGCCAGCAGCTTAGAGTCGGCGGGACCCCGTGAGCAGTTCTTC
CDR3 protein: CASSLESAGPREQFF

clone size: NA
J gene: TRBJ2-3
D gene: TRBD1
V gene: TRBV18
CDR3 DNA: TGTGCCAGCTCACCCGTGGGGGGACAGGGCCGAGATACGCAGTATTTT
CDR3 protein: CASSPVGGQGRDTQYF

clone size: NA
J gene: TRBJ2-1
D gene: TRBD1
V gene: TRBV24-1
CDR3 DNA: TGTGCCACCAGTGACCCGGGACAGGACAATGAGCAGTTCTTC
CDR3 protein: CATSDPGQDNEQFF

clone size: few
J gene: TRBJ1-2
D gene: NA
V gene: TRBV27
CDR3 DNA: TGTGCCAGCAGATGGACAACGGCAGACCCTTATGGCTACACCTTC
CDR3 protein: CASRWTTADPYGYTF

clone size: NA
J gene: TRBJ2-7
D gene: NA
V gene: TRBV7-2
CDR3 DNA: TGTGCCTCCTCCCGGGACTTCTACGAGCAGTACTTC
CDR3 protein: CASSRDFYEQYF

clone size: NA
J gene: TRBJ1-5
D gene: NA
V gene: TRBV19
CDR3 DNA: TGTGCCAGTAGTATAACAGGAGACAATCAGCCCCAGCATTTT
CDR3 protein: CASSITGDNQPQHF

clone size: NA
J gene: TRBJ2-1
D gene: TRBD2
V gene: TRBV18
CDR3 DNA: TGTGCCAGCTCACGCTGGGTAGCGGGAGCTCACAATGAGCAGTTCTTC
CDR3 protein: CASSRWVAGAHNEQFF

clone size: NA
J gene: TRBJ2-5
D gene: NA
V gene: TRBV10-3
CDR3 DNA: TGTGCCACCCGGGGGCGGGCCCAAGAGACCCAGTACTTC
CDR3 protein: CATRGRAQETQYF

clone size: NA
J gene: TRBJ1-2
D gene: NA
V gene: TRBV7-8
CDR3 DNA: TGTGCCAGCAGCTTCAGGGATGGCTATGGCTACACCTTC
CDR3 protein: CASSFRDGYGYTF

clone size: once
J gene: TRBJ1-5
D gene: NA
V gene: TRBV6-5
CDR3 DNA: TGTGCCAGCGGGTCGGTGACAGTCAATCAGCCCCAGCATTTT
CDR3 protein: CASGSVTVNQPQHF

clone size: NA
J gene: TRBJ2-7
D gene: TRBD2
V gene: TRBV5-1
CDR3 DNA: TGCGCCAGCCGACGACTAGCGGGAATCCCACCTTACGAGCAGTACTTC
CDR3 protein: CASRRLAGIPPYEQYF

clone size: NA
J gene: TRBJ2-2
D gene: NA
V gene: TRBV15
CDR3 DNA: TGTGCCACCAGCAGGGGAATTAACACCGGGGAGCTGTTTTTT
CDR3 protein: CATSRGINTGELFF

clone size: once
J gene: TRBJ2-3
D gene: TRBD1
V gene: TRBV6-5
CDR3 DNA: TGTGCCAGCAGTTACCCCGGGACAGGGGGCACAGATACGCAGTATTTT
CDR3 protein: CASSYPGTGGTDTQYF

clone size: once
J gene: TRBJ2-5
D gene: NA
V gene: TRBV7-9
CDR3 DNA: TGTGCCAGCAGCCTATTGACCCAACACAGCCAAGAGACCCAGTACTTC
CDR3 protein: CASSLLTQHSQETQYF

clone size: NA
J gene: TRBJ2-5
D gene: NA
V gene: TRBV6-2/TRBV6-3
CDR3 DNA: TGTGCCAGCAGTTACTCGGGATCGTACCAAGAGACCCAGTACTTC
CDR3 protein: CASSYSGSYQETQYF

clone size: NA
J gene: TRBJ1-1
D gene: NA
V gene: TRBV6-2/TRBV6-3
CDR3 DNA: TGTGCCAGCTGCCAGGGAACTGAAGCTTTCTTT
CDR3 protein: CASCQGTEAFF

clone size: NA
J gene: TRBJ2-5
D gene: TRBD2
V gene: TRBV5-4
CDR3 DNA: TGTGCCAGCAGCTTGGTGGGTAGCGGGAAAGAGACCCAGTACTTC
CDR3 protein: CASSLVGSGKETQYF

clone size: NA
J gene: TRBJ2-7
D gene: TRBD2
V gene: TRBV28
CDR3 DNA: TGTGCCAGCACCCCCATAGCGGGAGGTTTCTACGAGCAGTACTTC
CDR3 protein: CASTPIAGGFYEQYF

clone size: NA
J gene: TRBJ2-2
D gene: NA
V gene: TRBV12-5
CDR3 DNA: TGTGCTAGTGGCCATCTAGGGAACACCGGGGAGCTGTTTTTT
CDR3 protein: CASGHLGNTGELFF

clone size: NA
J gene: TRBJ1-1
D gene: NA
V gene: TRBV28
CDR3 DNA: TGTGCCAGCAGCTGGGCAGGGAGAACTGAAGCTTTCTTT
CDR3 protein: CASSWAGRTEAFF

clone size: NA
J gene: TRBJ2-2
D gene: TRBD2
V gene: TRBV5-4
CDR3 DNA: TGTGCCAGCAGCTCTCGACTAGCGGGAGGAACCGGGGAGCTGTTTTTT
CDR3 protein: CASSSRLAGGTGELFF

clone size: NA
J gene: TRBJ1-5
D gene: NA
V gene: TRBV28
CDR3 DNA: TGTGCCAGCAGTTTAAGGGAGTACGGGGGCCGGCAGCCCCAGCATTTT
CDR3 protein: CASSLREYGGRQPQHF